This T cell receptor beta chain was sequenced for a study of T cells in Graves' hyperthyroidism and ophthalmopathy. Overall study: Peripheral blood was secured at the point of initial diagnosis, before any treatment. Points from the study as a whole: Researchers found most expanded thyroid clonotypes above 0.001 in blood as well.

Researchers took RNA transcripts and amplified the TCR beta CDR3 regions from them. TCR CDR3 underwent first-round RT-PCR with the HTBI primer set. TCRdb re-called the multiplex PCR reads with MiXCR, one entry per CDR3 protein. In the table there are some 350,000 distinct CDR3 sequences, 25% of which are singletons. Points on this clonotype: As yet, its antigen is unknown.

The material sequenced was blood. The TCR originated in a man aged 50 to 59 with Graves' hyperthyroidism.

CDR3 nucleotides: TGTGCCAGCAGTGAAGTACGGGGGTGGGACGAGCAGTACTTC. Its protein is CASSEVRGWDEQYF. The rearrangement uses TRBV6-1 and TRBJ2-7; weak D call: TRBD2 (6 bases). V was shortened by 1 base and J by 5 bases, with 12 bases between the two germline ends. The germline gives CDR1 MNHNS, CDR2 SASEGT. CDR3 length: 14 residues.